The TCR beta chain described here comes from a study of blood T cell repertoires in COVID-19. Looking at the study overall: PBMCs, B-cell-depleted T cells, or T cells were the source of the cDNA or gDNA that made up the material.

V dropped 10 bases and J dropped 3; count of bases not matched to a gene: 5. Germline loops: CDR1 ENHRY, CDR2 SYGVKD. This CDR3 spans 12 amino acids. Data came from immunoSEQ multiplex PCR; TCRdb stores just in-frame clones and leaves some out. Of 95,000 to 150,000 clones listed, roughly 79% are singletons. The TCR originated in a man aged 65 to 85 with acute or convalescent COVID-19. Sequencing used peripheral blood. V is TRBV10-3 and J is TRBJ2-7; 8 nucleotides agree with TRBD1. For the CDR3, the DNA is TGTGCCACGGGACAGGCGGGCTACGAGCAGTACTTC. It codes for CATGQAGYEQYF.